One and the same sample provided the 19 T cell receptor beta chains below, sequenced in a study of cytomegalovirus exposure and HLA in healthy donors. 13 Jbeta primers and 60 Vbeta primers were used for the PCR. Using immunoSEQ multiplex PCR, the repertoire was profiled, and TCRdb retains in-frame clones only, with some absent. The table lists under 90,000 clones, 75% to 85% of them singletons. The sequencing sample was made of PBMCs. Receptors originate from a man aged 35 to 55 in good health and CMV-seronegative.

This clone has just a few counts. J is TRBJ1-2 and V is TRBV4-1; 7 nucleotides agree with TRBD1. The CDR3 is made up of 16 amino acids. CDR1 is MGHRA and CDR2 is YSYEKL in the germline V gene. V dropped 3 bases and J dropped 0; count of bases not matched to a gene: 7. DNA of the CDR3: TGCGCCAGCAGCCAGAAGGGACAGCGAGCTAACTATGGCTACACCTTC. Its protein product is CASSQKGQRANYGYTF.

There are a few counts of this clone. This chain links TRBV6-4 with TRBJ1-2, with a weak D call TRBD1 (6 bases). CDR1 is MRHNA, CDR2 SNTAGT, per germline. There are 16 residues in the CDR3. Trimming stripped 0 bases from V and 5 bases from J, with 16 bases between. The CDR3 region has the DNA TGTGCCAGCAGTGACTCGCACCGCGCAGGGGAATATGGCTACACCTTC. Amino acid sequence: CASSDSHRAGEYGYTF.

This clone was seen more than once but under ten times. The rearrangement uses TRBV6-1 and TRBJ2-7, with D possibly being TRBD2 (5 bases). V lost 5 bases and J lost 2, with 10 bases in between. Germline-derived CDR1 and CDR2 are MNHNS and SASEGT. This CDR3 has 13 residues. CDR3 in DNA: TGTGCCAGCAGTAAGGGAGACACCTACGAGCAGTACTTC. It encodes CASSKGDTYEQYF.

This sequence joins TRBV23-1 and TRBJ2-1; TRBD1 might be the D (5 bases). TRBV23-1 is given ORF status, its function remaining uncertain. V was pared by 0 bases and J by 4 bases, with 19 bases between. The CDR3 contains 18 residues. The CDR3 region is CASSQSTDGSLGYNEQFF. CDR3 coding DNA: TGCGCCAGCAGTCAATCGACAGACGGGTCCCTAGGTTACAATGAGCAGTTCTTC.

A few counts support this clone. This sample also contains other DNA sequences that code for the same CDR3. The rearrangement uses TRBV19 and TRBJ2-5, with 11 bases aligning to TRBD2. The CDR3 extends over 15 amino acids. Trimming at V came to 5 bases and at J to 5 bases, leaving 7 bases not matched to a gene. Germline V gene lookup returns CDR1 LNHDA and CDR2 SQIVND (reference sequence). In DNA form, the CDR3 reads TGTGCCAGTAGTGGCCTAGCGGGGGGCGAGGAGACCCAGTACTTC. Translating gives CASSGLAGGEETQYF.

The J gene is TRBJ2-4, the V gene TRBV28; 7 bases are shared with TRBD2. The CDR3 sequence is 14 residues long. Germline CDR1 reads MDHEN; CDR2 reads SYDVKM. Losses at the gene ends were 3 bases for V and 6 bases for J; bases not matched to a gene: 5. DNA of the CDR3: TGTGCCAGCAGTTTTGGGGGGGGACCAAACATTCAGTACTTC. Translated, it gives CASSFGGGPNIQYF.

The chain links TRBV28 to TRBJ1-2; a weak D match, TRBD1 (5 bases). This CDR3 has 13 amino acids. Deletions cut 2 bases from V and 6 bases from J, with 10 bases between. Germline CDR1 and CDR2: MDHEN and SYDVKM. The CDR3 reads CASSLGRVDGYTF. In nucleotides, the CDR3 is TGTGCCAGCAGTTTAGGCAGGGTGGATGGCTACACCTTC.

V is TRBV19 and J is TRBJ2-5; perhaps TRBD2 as D (5 bases). Trimming stripped 7 bases from V and 5 bases from J, with 26 bases between. Germline-derived CDR1 and CDR2 are LNHDA and SQIVND (reference sequence). The CDR3 has 17 residues. The CDR3 is CASTERPLGSGLETQYF. The CDR3 bases are TGTGCCAGTACCGAAAGACCCCTAGGGTCGGGGTTGGAGACCCAGTACTTC.

The chain is built from TRBV11-3 and TRBJ1-6; 8 bases map to TRBD1. Trimming at V came to 8 bases and at J to 7 bases, leaving 4 bases not matched to a gene. The V gene's germline CDR1 is SGHNT and CDR2 YENEEA. The length of the CDR3 is 13 residues. The CDR3 region is CASFGQGNSPLHF. DNA of the CDR3: TGTGCCAGCTTTGGACAGGGAAATTCACCCCTCCACTTT.

The rearrangement uses TRBV11-2 and TRBJ2-5; no definite D call. The DNA end is a closer match to TRBJ2-7, so the J assignment may be wrong. This CDR3 has 14 amino acids. CDR1 and CDR2 (germline): SGHAT, FQNNGV. For the CDR3, the DNA is TGTGCCAGCAGCTTAGCTCTTAGCTCCTACGAGCAGTACTTC. Translating gives CASSLALSSYEQYF.

This clone occurred a few times. V usage is TRBV4-3 and J usage is TRBJ2-7; tentatively, D is TRBD2 (5 bases). The CDR3 length is 14 residues. V lost 3 bases and J 4 bases, leaving 13 bases between the germline ends. Germline V gene lookup returns CDR1 LGHNA and CDR2 YSLEER. The CDR3 loop is CASSHLSGSYEQYF. The DNA of the CDR3 is TGCGCCAGCAGCCACCTCTCGGGGAGTTACGAGCAGTACTTC.

The chain couples TRBV4-2 to TRBJ2-3, with TRBD2 matching 8 bases. The CDR3 runs to 14 residues. Unmatched junction bases numbered 9, after V lost 8 bases and J lost 5 bases. Germline V gene sequence: CDR1 LGHNA, CDR2 YNFKEQ. This CDR3 is CASSGRGPGDTQYF. The DNA for the CDR3 is TGTGCCAGCTCCGGGAGGGGCCCCGGAGATACGCAGTATTTT.

The chain couples TRBV5-4 to TRBJ2-7, with 8 nucleotides matching TRBD2. V dropped 4 bases and J dropped 2; count of bases not matched to a gene: 2. CDR1 is SGHNT, CDR2 YYREEE, per germline (reference sequence). The CDR3 covers 13 residues. The CDR3 DNA follows: TGTGCCAGCAGCCGGGGGGGGGCCTACGAGCAGTACTTC. Translation: CASSRGGAYEQYF.

V and J are TRBV27 and TRBJ2-1; the match to TRBD1 covers 11 bases. Per the germline V gene, CDR1 is MNHEY and CDR2 is SMNVEV (reference sequence). After removal of 9 bases from V and 4 bases from J, the junction contained 8 bases not matched to a gene. This CDR3 region has 15 residues. The CDR3 coding sequence is TGTGCCAGTATTTCCGGGACAGGGGGATACAATGAGCAGTTCTTC. This translates into CASISGTGGYNEQFF.

This clone has a handful of counts. The rearrangement links TRBV7-8 to TRBJ2-1; 9 bases are shared with TRBD1. Trimming took 4 bases from V and 5 from J; bases not matched to a gene: 12. The CDR3 runs 17 residues. Per the germline V gene, CDR1 is SGHVS and CDR2 is FQNEAQ. This CDR3 is CASSSAIPGQGNNEQFF. In nucleotides, the CDR3 is TGTGCCAGCAGCTCGGCCATACCGGGACAGGGTAACAATGAGCAGTTCTTC. The full variable domain, in which reference TRBV7-8 and TRBJ2-1 provide the parts outside the CDR3, is GAGVSQSPRYKVAKRGQDVALRCDPISGHVSLFWYQQALGQGPEFLTYFQNEAQLDKSGLPSDRFFAERPEGSVSTLKIQRTQQEDSAVYLCASSSAIPGQGNNEQFFGPGTRLTVL.

The rearrangement uses TRBV6-6 and TRBJ2-3; possibly TRBD1 for D (6 bases). CDR3 size: 14 residues. The germline CDR1 and CDR2 sequences are MNHNY and SVGAGI (reference sequence). The V end was cut by 7 bases, the J end by 0 bases, with 11 bases between. The CDR3 reads CASTPRGSTDTQYF. CDR3 in DNA: TGTGCCAGCACCCCCAGGGGCAGCACAGATACGCAGTATTTT.

The V and J genes are TRBV10-3 and TRBJ2-1, with 8 bases lining up with TRBD1. Germline lookup yields CDR1 ENHRY and CDR2 SYGVKD. The CDR3 length is 17 residues. J gave up 9 bases and V 0 bases, and 13 bases lay outside the gene matches. CDR3 coding DNA: TGTGCCATCAGTGAGTCGATCGTGGACAGGGAAGGCCGTGAGCAGTTCTTC. Protein sequence: CAISESIVDREGREQFF.

This clone came up a few times. The chain couples TRBV30 to TRBJ1-3; D remains ambiguous. This CDR3 contains 12 residues. CDR1 GTSNPN and CDR2 SVGIG come from the germline V gene (reference sequence). V was cut by 4 bases and J by 4 bases, with 8 bases left in between. The CDR3 loop is CAWKKAGNTIYF. The CDR3, as DNA: TGTGCCTGGAAGAAAGCGGGAAACACCATATATTTT.

In DNA form, the CDR3 reads TGTGCCAGCAGAAAGGGACAGAACACTGAAGCTTTCTTT. Translated: CASRKGQNTEAFF. J is TRBJ1-1 and V is TRBV7-3, with D tentatively TRBD1 (6 bases). V lost 6 bases and J 1 base, leaving 9 bases between the germline ends. The germline CDR1 and CDR2 sequences are SGHTA and FQGTGA. This CDR3 has 13 residues.